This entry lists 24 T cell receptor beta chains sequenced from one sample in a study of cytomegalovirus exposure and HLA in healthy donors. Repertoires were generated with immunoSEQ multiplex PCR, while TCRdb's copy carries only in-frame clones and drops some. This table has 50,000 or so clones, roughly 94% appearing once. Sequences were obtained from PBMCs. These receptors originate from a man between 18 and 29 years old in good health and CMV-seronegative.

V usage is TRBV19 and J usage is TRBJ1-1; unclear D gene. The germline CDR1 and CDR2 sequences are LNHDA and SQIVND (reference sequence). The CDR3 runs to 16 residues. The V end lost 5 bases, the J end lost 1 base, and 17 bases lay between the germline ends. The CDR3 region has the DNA TGTGCCAGTAGTCCGCGCCCATACCCCGCGAACACTGAAGCTTTCTTT. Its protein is CASSPRPYPANTEAFF.

The CDR3 is CASSSEWTNNQPQHF. DNA of the CDR3: TGTGCCAGTAGTTCAGAATGGACAAACAATCAGCCCCAGCATTTT. The genes are TRBV19 and TRBJ1-5; weak D call: TRBD1 (5 bases). This CDR3 comprises 15 residues. Germline V gives CDR1 LNHDA, CDR2 SQIVND (reference sequence). Trimming stripped 5 bases from V and 3 bases from J, with 14 bases between.

In DNA, the CDR3 is TGTGCCAGCGGGGCGGGGTTCGAGCAGTACTTC. It encodes CASGAGFEQYF. The chain is built from TRBV28 and TRBJ2-7, with D perhaps TRBD2 (6 bases). With 8 bases removed from V and 6 bases from J, the gap between germline ends came to 11 bases. CDR3 length equals 11 residues. Germline CDR1 MDHEN, CDR2 SYDVKM.

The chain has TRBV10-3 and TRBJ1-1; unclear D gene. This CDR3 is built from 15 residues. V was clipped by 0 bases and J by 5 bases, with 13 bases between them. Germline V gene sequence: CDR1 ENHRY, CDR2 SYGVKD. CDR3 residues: CAISESLGYGTEAFF. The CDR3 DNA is TGTGCCATCAGTGAGTCACTCGGGTATGGGACTGAAGCTTTCTTT.

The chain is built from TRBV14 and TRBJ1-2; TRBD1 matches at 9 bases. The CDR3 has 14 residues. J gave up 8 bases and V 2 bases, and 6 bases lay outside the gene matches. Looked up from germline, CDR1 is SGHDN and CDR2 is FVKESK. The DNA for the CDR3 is TGTGCCAGCAGCCAAATACAGGGGGCCGGAGGCTACACCTTC. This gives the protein CASSQIQGAGGYTF.

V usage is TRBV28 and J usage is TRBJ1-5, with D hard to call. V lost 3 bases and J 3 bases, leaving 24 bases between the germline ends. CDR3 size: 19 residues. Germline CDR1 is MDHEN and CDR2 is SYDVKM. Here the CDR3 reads CASSLKWSISGVDNQPQHF. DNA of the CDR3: TGTGCCAGCAGTTTGAAATGGAGCATCAGCGGAGTCGACAATCAGCCCCAGCATTTT.

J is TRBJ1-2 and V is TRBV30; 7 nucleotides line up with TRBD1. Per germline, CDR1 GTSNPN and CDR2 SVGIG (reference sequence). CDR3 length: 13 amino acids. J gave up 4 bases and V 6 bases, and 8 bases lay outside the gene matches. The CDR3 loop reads CACGRTGLYGYTF. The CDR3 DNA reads TGTGCCTGTGGCCGGACAGGCCTCTATGGCTACACCTTC.

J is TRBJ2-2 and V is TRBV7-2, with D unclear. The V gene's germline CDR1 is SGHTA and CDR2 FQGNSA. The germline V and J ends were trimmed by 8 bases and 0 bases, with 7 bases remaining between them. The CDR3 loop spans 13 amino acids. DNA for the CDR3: TGTGCCAGCGTCCGAGCGAACACCGGGGAGCTGTTTTTT. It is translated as CASVRANTGELFF.

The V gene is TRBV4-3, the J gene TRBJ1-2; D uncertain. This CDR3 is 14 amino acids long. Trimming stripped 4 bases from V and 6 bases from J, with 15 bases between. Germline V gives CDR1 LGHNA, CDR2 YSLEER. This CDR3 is CASSPGTLSDGYTF. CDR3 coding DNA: TGCGCCAGCAGCCCGGGAACCCTGTCAGATGGCTACACCTTC.

CDR3 loop: CASSTGLAGANEQFF. The CDR3 DNA reads TGTGCCAGTAGTACGGGACTAGCGGGAGCCAATGAGCAGTTCTTC. This chain connects TRBV19 to TRBJ2-1, with TRBD2 matching 14 bases. V lost 4 bases to trimming and J lost 6 bases; unmatched junction nucleotides: 2. This CDR3 has 15 residues. CDR1 is LNHDA, CDR2 SQIVND, per germline (reference sequence).

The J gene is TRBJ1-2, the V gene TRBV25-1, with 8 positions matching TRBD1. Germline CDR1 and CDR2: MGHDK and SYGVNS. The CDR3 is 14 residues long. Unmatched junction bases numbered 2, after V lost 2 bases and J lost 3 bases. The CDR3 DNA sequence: TGTGCCAGCAGTGAAGCGGACAGGGACTATGGCTACACCTTC. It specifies CASSEADRDYGYTF.

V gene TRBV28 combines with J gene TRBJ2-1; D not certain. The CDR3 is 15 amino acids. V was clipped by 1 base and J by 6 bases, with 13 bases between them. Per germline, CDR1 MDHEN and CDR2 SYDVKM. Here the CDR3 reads CASSLFSFLVNEQFF. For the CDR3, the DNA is TGTGCCAGCAGTTTATTTAGTTTCCTGGTCAATGAGCAGTTCTTC.

The CDR3 loop reads CASRGLAGVKSSYNEQFF. CDR3 in DNA: TGTGCCAGTAGGGGACTAGCGGGAGTTAAGAGCTCCTACAATGAGCAGTTCTTC. V gene TRBV27 combines with J gene TRBJ2-1, with 14 bases lining up with TRBD2. Germline-derived CDR1 and CDR2 are MNHEY and SMNVEV (reference sequence). With V trimmed by 9 bases and J by 0 bases, 10 bases remained unmatched. This CDR3 is built from 18 residues.

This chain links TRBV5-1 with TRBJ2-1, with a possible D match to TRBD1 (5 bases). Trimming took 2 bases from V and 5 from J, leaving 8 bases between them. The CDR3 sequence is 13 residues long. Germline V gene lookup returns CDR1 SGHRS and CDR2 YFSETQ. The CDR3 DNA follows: TGCGCCAGCAGCTTAGGCAGGGACAATGAGCAGTTCTTC. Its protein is CASSLGRDNEQFF.

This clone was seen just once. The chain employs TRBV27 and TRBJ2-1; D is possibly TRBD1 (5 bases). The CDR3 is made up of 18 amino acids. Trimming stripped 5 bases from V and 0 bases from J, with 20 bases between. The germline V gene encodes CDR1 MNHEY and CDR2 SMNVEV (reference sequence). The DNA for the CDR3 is TGTGCCAGCAGTGCCCGGACACTTTATACCGTCTCCTACAATGAGCAGTTCTTC. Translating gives CASSARTLYTVSYNEQFF.

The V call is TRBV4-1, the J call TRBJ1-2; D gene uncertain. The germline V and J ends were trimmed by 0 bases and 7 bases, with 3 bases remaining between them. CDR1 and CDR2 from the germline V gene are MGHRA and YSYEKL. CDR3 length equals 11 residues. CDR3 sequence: CASSQESGYTF. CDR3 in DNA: TGCGCCAGCAGCCAAGAGAGTGGCTACACCTTC.

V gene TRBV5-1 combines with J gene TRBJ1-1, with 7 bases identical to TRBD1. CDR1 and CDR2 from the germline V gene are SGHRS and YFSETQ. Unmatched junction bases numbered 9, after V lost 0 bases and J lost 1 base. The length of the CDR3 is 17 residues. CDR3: CASSLDPPNRGNTEAFF. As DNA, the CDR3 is TGCGCCAGCAGCTTGGACCCCCCCAACAGGGGGAACACTGAAGCTTTCTTT.

The CDR3 region has the DNA TGTGCCAGCAGCTTGGGGGCAGGGCGGGGAGAGACCCAGTACTTC. Translating it yields CASSLGAGRGETQYF. The rearrangement links TRBV5-4 to TRBJ2-5; maybe TRBD2 (6 bases). CDR1 and CDR2 (germline): SGHNT, YYREEE (reference sequence). Trimming pared 0 bases from V and 4 bases from J, leaving 13 bases between. The CDR3 spans 15 residues. The full variable domain, its missing parts supplied by reference TRBV5-4 and TRBJ2-5, is ETGVTQSPTHLIKTRGQQVTLRCSSQSGHNTVSWYQQALGQGPQFIFQYYREEENGRGNFPPRFSGLQFPNYSSELNVNALELDDSALYLCASSLGAGRGETQYFGPGTRLLVL.

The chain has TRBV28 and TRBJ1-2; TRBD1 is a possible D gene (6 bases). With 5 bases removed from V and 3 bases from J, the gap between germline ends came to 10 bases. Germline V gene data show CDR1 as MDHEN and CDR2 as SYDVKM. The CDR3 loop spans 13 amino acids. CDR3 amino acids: CASSNRVDYGYTF. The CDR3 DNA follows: TGTGCCAGCAGTAACAGGGTGGACTATGGCTACACCTTC.

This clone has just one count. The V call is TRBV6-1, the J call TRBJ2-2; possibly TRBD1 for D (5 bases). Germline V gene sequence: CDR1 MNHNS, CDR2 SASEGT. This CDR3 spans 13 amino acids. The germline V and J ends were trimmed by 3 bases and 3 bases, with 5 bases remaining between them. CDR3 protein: CASSDRDTGELFF. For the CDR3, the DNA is TGTGCCAGCAGTGACAGGGACACCGGGGAGCTGTTTTTT.

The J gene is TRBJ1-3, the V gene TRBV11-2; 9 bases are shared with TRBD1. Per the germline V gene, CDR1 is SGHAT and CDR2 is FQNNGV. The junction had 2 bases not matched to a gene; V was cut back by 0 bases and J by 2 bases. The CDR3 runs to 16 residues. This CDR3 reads CASSLDTGGAGNTIYF. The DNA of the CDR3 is TGTGCCAGCAGCTTAGATACAGGGGGCGCTGGAAACACCATATATTTT.

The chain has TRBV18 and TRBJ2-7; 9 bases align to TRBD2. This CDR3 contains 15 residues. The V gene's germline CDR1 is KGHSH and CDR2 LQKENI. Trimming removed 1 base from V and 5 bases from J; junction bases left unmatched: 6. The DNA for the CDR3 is TGTGCCAGCTCACCACTGCGGGAGGGCCTCCACGAGCAGTACTTC. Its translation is CASSPLREGLHEQYF.

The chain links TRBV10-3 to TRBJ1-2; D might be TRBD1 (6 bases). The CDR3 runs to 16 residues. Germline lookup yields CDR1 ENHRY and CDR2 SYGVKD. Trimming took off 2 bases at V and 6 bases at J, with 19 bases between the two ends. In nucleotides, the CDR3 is TGTGCCATCAGTGAGGACACAGGGCCGCCCGGGGATGGCTACACCTTC. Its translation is CAISEDTGPPGDGYTF.

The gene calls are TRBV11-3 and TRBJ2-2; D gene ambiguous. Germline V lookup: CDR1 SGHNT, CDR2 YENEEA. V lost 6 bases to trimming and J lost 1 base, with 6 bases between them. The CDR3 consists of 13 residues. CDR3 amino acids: CASRPGNTGELFF. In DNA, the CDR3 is TGTGCCAGCAGACCAGGGAACACCGGGGAGCTGTTTTTT.